This T cell receptor beta chain is from a study of graft-versus-host responses after intestinal transplantation. Concerning this clone: Its cognate antigen is unknown.

Produced via immunoSEQ multiplex PCR; TCRdb's table is partial and in-frame only. The table lists 90,000 to 150,000 clones, 90% to 95% of them singletons. Between the trimmed V and J ends, which lost 6 bases and 3 bases, there was a span of 8 bases. The CDR3 is 12 residues long. Germline CDR1 MRHNA, CDR2 SNTAGT. The receptor was derived from a human donor who received an intestinal transplant. This chain connects TRBV6-4 to TRBJ2-5, with D possibly TRBD2 on 5 matching bases. The sequenced sample was unstimulated CD4+ T cells sorted from spleen or lymph node cells, obtained before intestinal transplant. The CDR3 DNA reads as TGTGCCAGCAGACAGAGGGAAGAGACCCAGTACTTC. Protein: CASRQREETQYF.